This entry lists 22 T cell receptor beta chains sequenced from one sample in a study of long-term antiretroviral therapy in people with HIV. Survey level was the resolution at which the v3.0 immunoSEQ assay ran. Data came from immunoSEQ multiplex PCR; TCRdb stores just in-frame clones and leaves some out. The table has 18,000 or so clones, around 91% seen once; the top ten hold 8.5% to 10%. Source: unsorted PBMCs, taken 3 years after starting antiretroviral therapy. The receptors here all came from a man aged 45-65 years with HIV.

V gene TRBV5-1 combines with J gene TRBJ1-4, with TRBD1 matching 8 bases. The CDR3 spans 15 residues. Germline lookup yields CDR1 SGHRS and CDR2 YFSETQ. The trim removed 2 bases at V and 5 bases at J, leaving 5 bases unmatched. The CDR3 sequence is CASSFQGAGNEKLFF. The DNA for the CDR3 is TGCGCCAGCAGCTTTCAGGGGGCGGGCAATGAAAAACTGTTTTTT.

The V gene is TRBV27, the J gene TRBJ2-7; 7 positions agree with TRBD1. The CDR3 has 15 amino acids. The trim removed 4 bases at V and 2 bases at J, leaving 8 bases unmatched. Germline V gene data show CDR1 as MNHEY and CDR2 as SMNVEV (reference sequence). The CDR3 coding sequence is TGTGCCAGCAGTTCCCTACAGGGGAGAACCTACGAGCAGTACTTC. This gives the protein CASSSLQGRTYEQYF.

The gene calls are TRBV12-5 and TRBJ1-5; D is unresolved. V was pared by 6 bases and J by 7 bases, with 4 bases between. Germline assignment: CDR1 LGHNT and CDR2 FRNRAP. The CDR3 runs to 10 residues. The CDR3 region has the DNA TGTGCTAGTGGGGGCCAGCCCCAGCATTTT. Its protein product is CASGGQPQHF.

The rearrangement uses TRBV5-4 and TRBJ1-1; the D gene is possibly TRBD1 (5 bases). Trimming cost V 0 bases and J 1 base, with 7 bases left between them. CDR3 length: 14 amino acids. The germline CDR1 and CDR2 sequences are SGHNT and YYREEE (reference sequence). The CDR3 nucleotides read TGTGCCAGCAGCTTGGATAGGGGGAACACTGAAGCTTTCTTT. Its protein is CASSLDRGNTEAFF. Full variable domain (remainder filled in from reference TRBV5-4 and TRBJ1-1): ETGVTQSPTHLIKTRGQQVTLRCSSQSGHNTVSWYQQALGQGPQFIFQYYREEENGRGNFPPRFSGLQFPNYSSELNVNALELDDSALYLCASSLDRGNTEAFFGQGTRLTVV.

This chain links TRBV30 with TRBJ1-6; maybe TRBD1 (6 bases). The V and J ends lost 0 bases and 0 bases respectively, with 9 bases between them. Germline loops: CDR1 GTSNPN, CDR2 SVGIG (reference sequence). The CDR3 spans 16 residues. CDR3 DNA: TGTGCCTGGAGTGTCGGGACAAGCTCCTATAATTCACCCCTCCACTTT. Protein product: CAWSVGTSSYNSPLHF.

This clone was counted once. The chain links TRBV5-1 to TRBJ2-7, with TRBD2 matching over 12 bases. The CDR3 covers 16 residues. From germline, CDR1 is SGHRS and CDR2 YFSETQ. After removal of 1 base from V and 3 bases from J, the junction contained 5 bases not matched to a gene. The CDR3 bases are TGCGCCAGCAGCTTGTCTAGCGGGGGGGCCTTCTACGAGCAGTACTTC. It encodes CASSLSSGGAFYEQYF.

In its sample, this clone was seen a few times. This chain connects TRBV11-2 to TRBJ2-7; D uncertain. The CDR3 is 14 residues long. V lost 1 base and J lost 3, with 10 bases in between. Germline V gene lookup returns CDR1 SGHAT and CDR2 FQNNGV. The CDR3 here is CASSLGPTSYEQYF. The CDR3 DNA follows: TGTGCCAGCAGCTTAGGGCCGACCAGCTACGAGCAGTACTTC.

The chain links TRBV19 to TRBJ2-7; 11 bases line up with TRBD1. The CDR3 extends over 15 amino acids. V lost 4 bases to trimming and J lost 4 bases; unmatched junction nucleotides: 6. CDR1 is LNHDA and CDR2 is SQIVND in the germline V gene (reference sequence). The chain's CDR3 is CASSTQDRGLYEQYF. The CDR3 region has the DNA TGTGCCAGTAGTACCCAGGACAGGGGGCTTTACGAGCAGTACTTC.

The chain recombines TRBV19 with TRBJ2-4; D is unresolved. Germline CDR1 and CDR2: LNHDA and SQIVND (reference sequence). The CDR3 is 13 residues long. Deletions cut 5 bases from V and 1 base from J, with 6 bases between. The DNA for the CDR3 is TGTGCCAGTAGTCCCGAGGCCAAAAACATTCAGTACTTC. As protein: CASSPEAKNIQYF.

The rearrangement uses TRBV27 and TRBJ1-3, with D perhaps matching TRBD1 (6 bases). Looked up from germline, CDR1 is MNHEY and CDR2 is SMNVEV (reference sequence). CDR3 length equals 16 residues. With 5 bases removed from V and 0 bases from J, the gap between germline ends came to 14 bases. As DNA, the CDR3 is TGTGCCAGCAGTCCCCCCCGGGACATCTCTGGAAACACCATATATTTT. This sequence encodes CASSPPRDISGNTIYF.

CDR3 DNA: TGTGCCAGCAGCTCCCCAAGCGGGGGGGCCACAGATACGCAGTATTTT. It translates to CASSSPSGGATDTQYF. The chain employs TRBV7-6 and TRBJ2-3, with TRBD2 matching 10 bases. This CDR3 has 16 amino acids. V dropped 4 bases and J dropped 2; count of bases not matched to a gene: 6. CDR1 and CDR2 (germline): SGHVS, FNYEAQ. Full variable domain (outside the CDR3, taken from reference TRBV7-6 and TRBJ2-3): GAGVSQSPRYKVTKRGQDVALRCDPISGHVSLYWYRQALGQGPEFLTYFNYEAQQDKSGLPNDRFSAERPEGSISTLTIQRTEQRDSAMYRCASSSPSGGATDTQYFGPGTRLTVL.

The chain joins TRBV2 to TRBJ2-3; 10 bases map to TRBD2. Trimming removed 8 bases from V and 0 bases from J; junction bases left unmatched: 2. Per the germline V gene, CDR1 is SNHLY and CDR2 is FYNNEI. This CDR3 is 14 amino acids long. The CDR3 sequence is CASSSGGSTDTQYF. CDR3 in DNA: TGTGCCAGCTCTAGCGGGGGTAGCACAGATACGCAGTATTTT.

The gene calls are TRBV12-5 and TRBJ1-5; TRBD1 is a possible D gene (5 bases). V was trimmed by 2 bases and J by 5 bases, leaving 10 bases between them. The CDR3 covers 14 residues. The germline CDR1 and CDR2 sequences are LGHNT and FRNRAP. CDR3 region: CASGLWDLDQPQHF. For the CDR3, the DNA is TGTGCTAGTGGTTTGTGGGACCTCGATCAGCCCCAGCATTTT.

The CDR3: CASSLAARGSGNEQFF. CDR3 bases: TGTGCCAGCAGCTTAGCCGCCAGGGGGAGCGGTAATGAGCAGTTCTTC. The chain employs TRBV7-8 and TRBJ2-1; 7 bases are a match to TRBD1. Germline assignment: CDR1 SGHVS and CDR2 FQNEAQ. CDR3 length: 16 amino acids. Losses at the gene ends were 0 bases for V and 7 bases for J; bases not matched to a gene: 9. The variable domain in full, with the rest retrieved from reference TRBV7-8 and TRBJ2-1, is GAGVSQSPRYKVAKRGQDVALRCDPISGHVSLFWYQQALGQGPEFLTYFQNEAQLDKSGLPSDRFFAERPEGSVSTLKIQRTQQEDSAVYLCASSLAARGSGNEQFFGPGTRLTVL.

The chain combines TRBV27 with TRBJ1-5; no reliable D call. Germline V CDR1 and CDR2: MNHEY, SMNVEV (reference sequence). Trimming shortened V by 5 bases and J by 9 bases, and 14 bases separated the two germline ends. CDR3 length equals 13 residues. CDR3 nucleotides: TGTGCCAGCAGTCGAGGTCCTCCGACGCCCCAGCATTTT. Amino acids: CASSRGPPTPQHF.

CDR3 nucleotide sequence: TGTGCCAGCAGTTACGGACAGGGGGCTTACGAGCAGTACTTC. Translated: CASSYGQGAYEQYF. The chain has TRBV6-5 and TRBJ2-7, with TRBD1 matching 11 bases. The CDR3 has 14 amino acids. Germline CDR1 reads MNHEY; CDR2 reads SVGAGI. The V and J ends lost 2 bases and 4 bases, in that order; junction bases with no gene match: 1.

The V call is TRBV5-1, the J call TRBJ2-2; 12 bases are a match to TRBD2. CDR1 and CDR2 (germline): SGHRS, YFSETQ. There are 20 residues in the CDR3. With V trimmed by 0 bases and J by 2 bases, 11 bases remained unmatched. This CDR3 reads CASSLGLAGENITNTGELFF. Here the CDR3 DNA reads TGCGCCAGCAGCTTGGGACTAGCGGGGGAGAACATAACAAACACCGGGGAGCTGTTTTTT.

The gene calls are TRBV7-2 and TRBJ2-7, with 8 bases identical to TRBD2. Germline V gene sequence: CDR1 SGHTA, CDR2 FQGNSA. The CDR3 is made up of 15 amino acids. V was clipped by 5 bases and J by 4 bases; unmatched bases: 10. The CDR3 DNA is TGTGCCAGCAGCGGCCTTAGCGGGGCGAAATACGAGCAGTACTTC. Encoded protein: CASSGLSGAKYEQYF.

The rearrangement joins TRBV18 to TRBJ2-5; D possibly uses TRBD1 or TRBD2 (5 bases each). The germline V gene encodes CDR1 KGHSH and CDR2 LQKENI. Deletions cut 3 bases from V and 5 bases from J, with 13 bases between. The CDR3 is 14 amino acids. CDR3 residues: CASSPGAGLETQYF. CDR3 sequence (DNA): TGTGCCAGCTCACCCGGGGCAGGGTTGGAGACCCAGTACTTC.

Only one count was recorded for this clone. The chain is built from TRBV7-8 and TRBJ2-3, with 8 positions matching TRBD2. Germline-derived CDR1 and CDR2 are SGHVS and FQNEAQ. V shed 1 base and J 2 bases; nucleotides not matched to a gene: 2. The CDR3 has 15 amino acids. CDR3 in DNA: TGTGCCAGCAGCTTAGGCGGGGGGTACACAGATACGCAGTATTTT. It encodes CASSLGGGYTDTQYF.

The CDR3 here is CASSDGTPPYEQYF. The CDR3 bases are TGTGCCAGCAGCGATGGGACACCCCCCTACGAGCAGTACTTC. This chain links TRBV7-8 with TRBJ2-7; possibly TRBD1 for D (6 bases). Germline assignment: CDR1 SGHVS and CDR2 FQNEAQ. V was trimmed by 5 bases and J by 2 bases, leaving 13 bases between them. The CDR3 spans 14 residues.

This chain connects TRBV7-8 to TRBJ2-7; no definite D call. This CDR3 comprises 14 residues. V was cut by 1 base and J by 6 bases, with 13 bases left in between. Germline V gene data show CDR1 as SGHVS and CDR2 as FQNEAQ. The CDR3 protein is CASSLGANTREQYF. In DNA, the CDR3 is TGTGCCAGCAGCTTAGGGGCCAACACACGCGAGCAGTACTTC.